The 28 T cell receptor beta chains listed next were all sequenced from one sample in a study of Ad26.COV2.S vaccination and SARS-CoV-2 variants. Described treatment: about 20 received Ad26.COV2.S at low or high dose, single or two shots; roughly five received placebo; per-sample allocation not given. At day 63 after the first vaccine or placebo injection, samples were drawn. The data were produced by immunoSEQ multiplex PCR, yet TCRdb's version contains in-frame clones alone and is incomplete. Seen here are roughly 420,000 clones, approximately 88% observed once, and the top ten hold approximately 4%. The material was peripheral blood, obtained in a trial of Ad26.COV2.S vaccine versus placebo. The receptors were sampled from a person aged 18-65 years who received the Ad26.COV2.S COVID-19 vaccine or a placebo.

The V and J genes are TRBV23-1 and TRBJ2-7; 10 bases line up with TRBD1. TRBV23-1 qualifies as an ORF whose function is uncertain. The CDR3 extends over 16 amino acids. V shed 6 bases and J 3 bases; nucleotides not matched to a gene: 11. The CDR3 DNA follows: TGCGCCAGCAGCCTAAACCCGAGGACAGGGGGCTACGAGCAGTACTTC. Its translation is CASSLNPRTGGYEQYF.

This chain joins TRBV28 and TRBJ1-1; D unclear. The germline CDR1 and CDR2 sequences are MDHEN and SYDVKM. V was pared by 5 bases and J by 7 bases, with 20 bases between. The CDR3 has 15 amino acids. The CDR3 nucleotides read TGTGCCAGCAGTCTTTATTTCGTCAGCTCAGGTGAAGCTTTCTTT. This sequence encodes CASSLYFVSSGEAFF. Full variable domain (missing parts from reference TRBV28 and TRBJ1-1): DVKVTQSSRYLVKRTGEKVFLECVQDMDHENMFWYRQDPGLGLRLIYFSYDVKMKEKGDIPEGYSVSREKKERFSLILESASTNQTSMYLCASSLYFVSSGEAFFGQGTRLTVV.

This chain links TRBV4-3 with TRBJ1-6, with D unresolved. Germline lookup yields CDR1 LGHNA and CDR2 YSLEER. This CDR3 spans 15 amino acids. V was clipped by 0 bases and J by 7 bases, with 10 bases between them. The CDR3 DNA follows: TGCGCCAGCAGCCAAGACGGGCCCGTGAATTCACCCCTCCACTTT. Residues: CASSQDGPVNSPLHF.

This clone was observed once. The chain carries TRBV30 and TRBJ1-1; unclear D gene. Trimming took 2 bases from V and 2 from J, leaving 9 bases between them. Germline CDR1 is GTSNPN and CDR2 is SVGIG (reference sequence). There are 13 residues in the CDR3. The CDR3 nucleotides are TGTGCCTGGAGTTGGACGCAAAACACTGAAGCTTTCTTT. Amino acids: CAWSWTQNTEAFF.

The V gene is TRBV4-2, the J gene TRBJ2-5; 7 nucleotides align to TRBD2. With 4 bases clipped from V and 5 bases from J, the junction kept 13 bases outside the gene matches. In germline, CDR1 is LGHNA, CDR2 YNFKEQ. The CDR3 is 16 residues long. The CDR3 region is CASSLESGEVGETQYF. The CDR3 bases are TGTGCCAGCAGCCTGGAGAGCGGGGAGGTCGGGGAGACCCAGTACTTC.

The gene calls are TRBV7-3 and TRBJ2-1, with TRBD2 identical over 9 bases. V shed 5 bases and J 10 bases; nucleotides not matched to a gene: 18. Per the germline V gene, CDR1 is SGHTA and CDR2 is FQGTGA. This CDR3 comprises 17 residues. CDR3 sequence (DNA): TGTGCCAGCAGCCCTGCGCCAGGGACTAGCCTCCGCGGGGAGCAGTTCTTC. This translates into CASSPAPGTSLRGEQFF.

This chain connects TRBV28 to TRBJ2-1; the match to TRBD1 covers 10 bases. Germline CDR1 and CDR2: MDHEN and SYDVKM. The CDR3 has 17 residues. V lost 1 base, J lost 2 bases, and 5 bases stayed unmatched. CDR3 sequence: CASSLSRGQGTYNEQFF. As DNA, the CDR3 is TGTGCCAGCAGTTTATCTAGGGGACAGGGGACCTACAATGAGCAGTTCTTC.

The rearrangement uses TRBV5-1 and TRBJ1-4; 8 bases align to TRBD1. The trim removed 1 base at V and 6 bases at J, leaving 2 bases unmatched. Germline CDR1 reads SGHRS; CDR2 reads YFSETQ. The CDR3 loop spans 14 amino acids. CDR3 in amino acids: CASSLNRGDEKLFF. The CDR3 bases are TGCGCCAGCAGCTTGAACAGGGGGGATGAAAAACTGTTTTTT.

The rearrangement uses TRBV7-8 and TRBJ1-1, with D possibly being TRBD1 (6 bases). V was trimmed by 3 bases and J by 4 bases, leaving 15 bases between them. Germline CDR1 reads SGHVS; CDR2 reads FQNEAQ. The CDR3 is 15 amino acids. The CDR3: CASSFLGGLFTEAFF. CDR3 DNA sequence: TGTGCCAGCAGCTTCTTGGGGGGGCTCTTCACTGAAGCTTTCTTT.

The rearrangement uses TRBV28 and TRBJ2-5, with D hard to call. This CDR3 has 11 amino acids. Germline V gene lookup returns CDR1 MDHEN and CDR2 SYDVKM. The V end lost 8 bases, the J end lost 3 bases, and 7 bases lay between the germline ends. The CDR3 is CASGSEETQYF. In nucleotides, the CDR3 is TGTGCCAGCGGTTCTGAAGAGACCCAGTACTTC.

This chain links TRBV6-5 with TRBJ2-3; 8 bases align to TRBD2. The CDR3 contains 16 residues. J was trimmed by 2 bases and V by 2 bases; bases with no gene match: 6. The germline V gene encodes CDR1 MNHEY and CDR2 SVGAGI. The CDR3 DNA reads as TGTGCCAGCAGTTACGGTTTCGGGGGGGACACAGATACGCAGTATTTT. Translation gives CASSYGFGGDTDTQYF.

The chain links TRBV30 to TRBJ1-4; 8 bases line up with TRBD1. This CDR3 comprises 13 residues. Per the germline V gene, CDR1 is GTSNPN and CDR2 is SVGIG (reference sequence). The junction had 2 bases not matched to a gene; V was cut back by 0 bases and J by 8 bases. CDR3 DNA sequence: TGTGCCTGGAGTGTACAGGGGGACGAAAAACTGTTTTTT. Protein: CAWSVQGDEKLFF.

The CDR3 protein is CASGGRRRTDTQYF. The CDR3 region has the DNA TGTGCCAGTGGTGGGCGGCGTAGGACAGATACGCAGTATTTT. The chain employs TRBV19 and TRBJ2-3; D ambiguous. CDR3 length: 14 amino acids. CDR1 is LNHDA and CDR2 is SQIVND in the germline V gene (reference sequence). With 8 bases removed from V and 3 bases from J, the gap between germline ends came to 15 bases.

The J gene is TRBJ1-4, the V gene TRBV4-3; the D gene is possibly TRBD1 (5 bases). The CDR3 runs 13 residues. Germline CDR1 and CDR2: LGHNA and YSLEER. Trimming shortened V by 0 bases and J by 7 bases, and 6 bases separated the two germline ends. The CDR3 protein is CASSQDRGEKLFF. The CDR3, as DNA: TGCGCCAGCAGCCAAGATAGGGGTGAAAAACTGTTTTTT.

This clone was seen just once. V is TRBV15 and J is TRBJ1-6; D gene uncertain. With 2 bases removed from V and 7 bases from J, the gap between germline ends came to 18 bases. Germline V gene sequence: CDR1 LNHNV, CDR2 YYDKDF (reference sequence). The CDR3 has 17 amino acids. The CDR3 DNA sequence: TGTGCCACCAGCAGAACCTCAGAATGGGTTTACAATTCACCCCTCCACTTT. Amino acid sequence: CATSRTSEWVYNSPLHF.

This clone appeared a single time. The chain uses TRBV4-3 and TRBJ1-2, with a possible D match to TRBD1 (6 bases). Germline assignment: CDR1 LGHNA and CDR2 YSLEER. V lost 2 bases and J 7 bases, leaving 17 bases between the germline ends. CDR3 length: 15 amino acids. DNA of the CDR3: TGCGCCAGCAGCCAACTCGTCGGGGGCGCAGGTGGCTACACCTTC. Amino acid sequence: CASSQLVGGAGGYTF.

The V gene is TRBV4-2, the J gene TRBJ2-3; 9 positions agree with TRBD2. The CDR3 spans 17 residues. Germline CDR1 and CDR2: LGHNA and YNFKEQ. Losses at the gene ends were 4 bases for V and 0 bases for J; bases not matched to a gene: 8. CDR3 DNA sequence: TGTGCCAGCAGCCCCCCGGGGCTAGCGGGGAGCACAGATACGCAGTATTTT. It specifies CASSPPGLAGSTDTQYF.

This chain joins TRBV2 and TRBJ1-5; TRBD1 might be the D (5 bases). Trimming removed 4 bases at V and 2 bases at J, with 12 bases between. Germline loops: CDR1 SNHLY, CDR2 FYNNEI. The CDR3 covers 15 residues. CDR3 DNA: TGTGCCAGCAGTGGCGAGGGAGGGGGCAATCAGCCCCAGCATTTT. It is translated as CASSGEGGGNQPQHF.

This clone was observed a single time. V gene TRBV5-1 combines with J gene TRBJ2-3; no clear D gene. Germline CDR1 reads SGHRS; CDR2 reads YFSETQ. The length of the CDR3 is 14 residues. The V end lost 2 bases, the J end lost 1 base, and 8 bases lay between the germline ends. As DNA, the CDR3 is TGCGCCAGCAGCTTTCAGATAGGCACAGATACGCAGTATTTT. This translates into CASSFQIGTDTQYF.

This clone was seen only a few times. The chain combines TRBV21-1 with TRBJ1-2. TRBV21-1 is designated a pseudogene. CDR3 size: 16 residues. The CDR3 region is CASSKDEDPFGYGYTF. CDR3 nucleotide sequence: TGTGCCAGCAGCAAAGACGAGGATCCATTCGGCTATGGCTACACCTTC.

The J gene is TRBJ1-5, the V gene TRBV25-1; tentatively, D is TRBD1 (5 bases). V lost 5 bases and J 2 bases, leaving 7 bases between the germline ends. The CDR3 is 13 amino acids. In germline, CDR1 is MGHDK, CDR2 SYGVNS. The CDR3 here is CASSQGGNQPQHF. The CDR3 DNA follows: TGTGCCAGCAGTCAGGGTGGCAATCAGCCCCAGCATTTT.

The rearrangement links TRBV15 to TRBJ2-3; 12 nucleotides match TRBD2. The CDR3 consists of 15 residues. Per the germline V gene, CDR1 is LNHNV and CDR2 is YYDKDF (reference sequence). The trim removed 5 bases at V and 4 bases at J, leaving 4 bases unmatched. CDR3 coding DNA: TGTGCCACCAGCCCTCGGACTAGCGGGGCAGATACGCAGTATTTT. It is translated as CATSPRTSGADTQYF. Using reference TRBV15 and TRBJ2-3 for the parts outside the CDR3, the full variable domain is DAMVIQNPRYQVTQFGKPVTLSCSQTLNHNVMYWYQQKSSQAPKLLFHYYDKDFNNEADTPDNFQSRRPNTSFCFLDIRSPGLGDTAMYLCATSPRTSGADTQYFGPGTRLTVL.

V is TRBV5-1 and J is TRBJ1-2; D unresolved. CDR3 size: 13 residues. V shed 0 bases and J shed 5 bases, with 8 bases lying between them. Germline V gene sequence: CDR1 SGHRS, CDR2 YFSETQ. The CDR3 sequence is CASSLGRVYGYTF. CDR3 coding DNA: TGCGCCAGCAGCTTGGGGCGGGTTTATGGCTACACCTTC.

Ten or more counts support this clone. The genes are TRBV9 and TRBJ1-1; D perhaps matches TRBD1 (5 bases). V was pared by 1 base and J by 1 base, with 11 bases between. The CDR3 loop spans 15 amino acids. The germline gives CDR1 SGDLS, CDR2 YYNGEE. This CDR3 reads CASSVTGEKNTEAFF. In DNA form, the CDR3 reads TGTGCCAGCAGCGTAACAGGCGAGAAGAACACTGAAGCTTTCTTT.

The V call is TRBV19, the J call TRBJ1-1, with TRBD1 as a possible D gene (5 bases). Germline CDR1 reads LNHDA; CDR2 reads SQIVND (reference sequence). The length of the CDR3 is 14 residues. With 8 bases removed from V and 5 bases from J, the gap between germline ends came to 18 bases. The CDR3 bases are TGTGCCAGTTCAGAGTGGGGGGTACTGACTGAAGCTTTCTTT. Residues: CASSEWGVLTEAFF.

CDR3 DNA: TGTGCCAGCTCACCAAGGGGACCTGATAGCAATCAGCCCCAGCATTTT. Its protein product is CASSPRGPDSNQPQHF. This sequence joins TRBV18 and TRBJ1-5; D possibly corresponds to TRBD1 (5 bases). Germline CDR1 KGHSH, CDR2 LQKENI. V lost 2 bases and J 0 bases, leaving 11 bases between the germline ends. The CDR3 contains 16 residues.

This clone was seen only a few times. This chain connects TRBV5-5 to TRBJ2-2; D is possibly TRBD2 (5 bases). This CDR3 is 16 amino acids long. CDR1 is SGHKS and CDR2 is YYEKEE in the germline V gene (reference sequence). V was cut by 4 bases and J by 1 base, with 14 bases left in between. DNA of the CDR3: TGTGCCAGCAGCCCCCGGACTGTTAAGAACACCGGGGAGCTGTTTTTT. This translates into CASSPRTVKNTGELFF.

This chain connects TRBV18 to TRBJ2-7, with 9 bases fitting TRBD2. The germline gives CDR1 KGHSH, CDR2 LQKENI. The CDR3 extends over 14 amino acids. V lost 4 bases to trimming and J lost 5 bases; unmatched junction nucleotides: 6. In DNA, the CDR3 is TGTGCCAGCTCACTAGCGGGGGCAAAGGACGAGCAGTACTTC. Translation: CASSLAGAKDEQYF.